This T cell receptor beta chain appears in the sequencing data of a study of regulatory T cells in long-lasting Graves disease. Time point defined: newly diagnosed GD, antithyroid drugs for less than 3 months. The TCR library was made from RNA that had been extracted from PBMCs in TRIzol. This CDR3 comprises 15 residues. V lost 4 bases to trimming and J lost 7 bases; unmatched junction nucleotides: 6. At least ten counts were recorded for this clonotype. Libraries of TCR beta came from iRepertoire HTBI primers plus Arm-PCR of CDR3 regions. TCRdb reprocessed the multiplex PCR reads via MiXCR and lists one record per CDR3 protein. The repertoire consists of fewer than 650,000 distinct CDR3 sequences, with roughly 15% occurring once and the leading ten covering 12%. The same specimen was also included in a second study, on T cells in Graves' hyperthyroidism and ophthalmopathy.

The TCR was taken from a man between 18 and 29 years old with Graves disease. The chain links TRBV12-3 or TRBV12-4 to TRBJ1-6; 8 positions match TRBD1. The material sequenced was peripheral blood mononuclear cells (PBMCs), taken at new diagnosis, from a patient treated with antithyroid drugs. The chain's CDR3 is CASSSWTGRNSPLHF. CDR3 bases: TGTGCCAGCAGTTCTTGGACAGGGAGGAATTCACCCCTCCACTTT.